This T cell receptor beta chain was documented in a study of blood T cell repertoires in COVID-19 (TCRdb year 2020). Describing the broader study: Collaborator samples came from the United States, Italy and Spain and covered acute and convalescent phases of COVID-19. The prospective study material was composed of cDNA or gDNA derived from T cells, B-cell-depleted T cells, or PBMCs. The dataset comprised deeply sampled blood TCRbeta repertoires from subjects exposed to, actively infected with, or recovered from COVID-19. A freely available public database, intended as a resource for researchers studying the immune response to SARS-CoV-2, is where the repertoires were released. The samples were drawn from two sources: the first 160 participants of the ongoing ImmuneRACE study, and over 1,000 subjects contributed by 6 global collaborators. Sample metadata almost always included a de-identified subject ID, COVID-19 status, age in years and sex. Where available, HLA class I and class II types were obtained from metadata supplied by the sample provider rather than from assay-based typing.

Sequences MNHEY (CDR1) and SMNVEV (CDR2) are obtained from the germline V gene (reference sequence). Measured from the cysteine to the phenylalanine, the CDR3 is 17 residues long. Here the CDR3 DNA is all that survives: 51 bases in frame from base 1. Here V drops 5 bases and J drops 1 base, and the junction holds 8 bases not matched to any gene. The table lists this clone with a few counts. Its target antigen remains unknown. Within one base of it there is no much larger clone, and no base qualities were kept. Findings and caveats that apply to the study as a whole: The amount of clinical and demographic metadata varied by source and participant and was provided uncurated.

Each collaborating institution followed its own protocols to collect whole blood in K2EDTA tubes. For TCRbeta analysis, collaborators shipped samples in one of three forms: frozen whole blood, isolated PBMCs, or DNA extracted from either of those sample types. TCRbeta CDR3 regions were amplified from genomic DNA by means of the immunoSEQ Assay, a bias-controlled multiplex PCR. The authors processed their data as follows. The number of nucleated cells in each sample was estimated by amplification of reference gene primers within the assay. To quantify the absolute abundance of each unique TCRbeta CDR3 rearrangement, sequence reads were collapsed and filtered. For each sample, productive Simpson clonality was calculated as the square root of Simpson's diversity index over productive rearrangements. The table was pulled from immuneACCESS by TCRdb, which kept in-frame rearrangements only. Such tables lose some clones; where checked, under half of the loss comes from unresolved V genes, and the rest has no known cause. V and J calls and clone size are given by that table; D and trimming were obtained from the DNA. This sample is represented by approximately 150,000 clones; around 85% of them were singletons. The top ten clones comprise about 5% of the sample.

This receptor was identified in a human donor in a cohort sampled during active COVID-19. The chain links TRBV27 with TRBJ2-7; 13 bases in the junction line up with TRBD2. Sequencing input: peripheral blood. In nucleotides, the sequence is TGTGCCAGCAGTGCCAATGGACTAGCGGGAGTTTCCTACGAGCAGTACTTC. It is translated as CASSANGLAGVSYEQYF.